Sequencing of this T cell receptor beta chain was carried out in a study of blood T cell repertoires in COVID-19 (dated by TCRdb to 2018 to 2021). Regarding the research as a whole: The collaborator samples originated in the United States, Italy and Spain and spanned the acute and convalescent phases of COVID-19. The prospective study material was composed of cDNA or gDNA derived from T cells, B-cell-depleted T cells, or PBMCs. The samples were drawn from two sources: the first 160 participants of the ongoing ImmuneRACE study, and 950 to 1,500 subjects contributed by 6 global collaborators. Where available, HLA class I and class II types were taken from metadata supplied by the sample provider and were not determined by assay-based typing. The repertoires were released in a freely available public database meant as a resource for research on the immune response to SARS-CoV-2. Nearly every sample came with metadata listing a de-identified subject ID, COVID-19 status, age in years and sex. Deeply sampled blood TCRbeta repertoires from subjects exposed to, actively infected with, or recovered from COVID-19 were included in the dataset. General conclusions and limits of the study: The quantity of clinical and demographic metadata differed by source and by participant and was supplied without curation.

TCRbeta CDR3 regions were amplified from genomic DNA using the immunoSEQ Assay, a bias-controlled multiplex PCR. The original pipeline was this. The number of nucleated cells in each sample was estimated from the amplification of reference gene primers within the assay. To quantify the absolute abundance of each unique TCRbeta CDR3 rearrangement, sequence reads were collapsed and filtered. Productive Simpson clonality was computed per sample as the square root of Simpson's diversity index over productive rearrangements. This immuneACCESS table, as held by TCRdb, lists in-frame sequences with V and J called but not all clones. Of the missing ones, under half trace to an unresolved V gene in checked studies; the others have no known cause. The DNA was the basis for D and trimming; V, J and clone size are from that table. Across this sample there are 120,000 to 150,000 clones, with almost 85% seen only once. 13% to 15% of the sample is held by the ten biggest clonotypes.

The collaborating institutions used their own protocols to collect whole blood in K2EDTA tubes. For TCRbeta analysis, collaborators shipped samples in one of three forms: frozen whole blood, isolated PBMCs, or DNA extracted from either of those sample types. With regard to this clone: No antigen is known for it. Base qualities are not recorded, but no much larger clone differs from it by a single base.

Per the germline V gene, SGHRS is the CDR1 and YFSETQ is the CDR2. CDR3 length: 13 amino acids, cysteine to phenylalanine. Only CDR3 DNA is held: 39 bases, read in frame from base 1. The germline ends are 8 bases apart after V is trimmed by 4 bases and J by 2 bases. The chain is encoded by TRBV5-1 joined to TRBJ2-3; the D gene is possibly TRBD2, with 6 bases matching. Sequenced input: peripheral blood. The TCR originated in a human donor with acute or convalescent COVID-19. The donor label of this sample is uncertain. The CDR3 amino acid sequence is: CASSRDFTDTQYF. The DNA sequence reads TGCGCCAGCAGCAGGGACTTCACAGATACGCAGTATTTT.